This T cell receptor beta chain was captured in a study of T cell responses to AZD1222 COVID-19 vaccine. Sequenced by immunoSEQ multiplex PCR; TCRdb stores in-frame clones only, minus some. The repertoire holds some 150,000 clones, with around nine tenths as singletons. Regarding this clone: The antigen is not known.

Whole-study results and caveats: Per reports, nearly half of all spike-specific TCRs target regions that are unmutated in variants. Clonal diversity was possibly underestimated, and the donors were mostly white British, with more females.

This CDR3 region has 14 residues. Trimming removed 8 bases from V and 9 bases from J; junction bases left unmatched: 10. Germline loops: CDR1 SQVTM, CDR2 ANQGSEA. The sequence was obtained from an adult in good health. The sequences come from peripheral blood, collected on day 0 of AZD1222 vaccination. J is TRBJ2-1 and V is TRBV29-1, with 13 bases that match TRBD2. In DNA, the CDR3 is TGCAGCACCTGGACTAGCGGGAGAAGGAGTGAGCAGTTCTTC. Translating gives CSTWTSGRRSEQFF.